This record concerns one T cell receptor beta chain sequence. The study extracted total RNA from unfractionated whole blood. Per the study methods: Samples held a median of roughly 100,000 TCRs, range roughly 20,000–750,000. TCRdb ran MiXCR on the 5' RACE reads and lists one entry per CDR3 protein. These V and J calls derive from TCRdb rather than the authors' analysis. The table shows about 140,000 distinct CDR3 sequences, with 4.1% occurring only once. The source of the sample is a study of human T cells and chemical hapten exposure. Germline values: CDR1 KGHSH, CDR2 LQKENI. The CDR3 sequence is 16 residues long. The V gene end was trimmed by 2 bases and the J gene end by 0 bases; junction bases not matched to a gene: 1.

This TCR came from a female donor in good health. The chain is built from TRBV18 and TRBJ2-7, with TRBD2 matching over 13 bases. This CDR3 is CASSPGLAGVSYEQYF. The CDR3 nucleotides read TGTGCCAGCTCACCAGGACTAGCGGGGGTCTCCTACGAGCAGTACTTC.